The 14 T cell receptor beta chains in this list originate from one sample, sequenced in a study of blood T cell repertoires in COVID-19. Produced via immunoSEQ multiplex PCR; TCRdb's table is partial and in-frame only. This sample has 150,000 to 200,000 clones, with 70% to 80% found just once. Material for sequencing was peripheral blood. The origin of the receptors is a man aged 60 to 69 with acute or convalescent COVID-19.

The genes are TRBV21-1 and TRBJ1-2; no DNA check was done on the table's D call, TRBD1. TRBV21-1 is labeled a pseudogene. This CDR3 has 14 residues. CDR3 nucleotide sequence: TGTGCCAGCAGCAGGGGACAGGCGAACTATGGCTACACCTTC. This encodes CASSRGQANYGYTF.

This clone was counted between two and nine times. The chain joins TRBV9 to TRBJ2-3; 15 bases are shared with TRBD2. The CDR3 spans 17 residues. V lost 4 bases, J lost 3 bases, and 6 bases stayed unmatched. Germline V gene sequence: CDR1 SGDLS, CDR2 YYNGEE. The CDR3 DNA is TGTGCCAGCAGCCCGGGACTAGCGGGGGGAATTACAGATACGCAGTATTTT. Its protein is CASSPGLAGGITDTQYF.

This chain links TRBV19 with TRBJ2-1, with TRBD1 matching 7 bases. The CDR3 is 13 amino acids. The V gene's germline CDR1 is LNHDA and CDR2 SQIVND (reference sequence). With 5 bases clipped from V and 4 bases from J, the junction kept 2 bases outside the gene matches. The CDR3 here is CASSPGQYNEQFF. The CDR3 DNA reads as TGTGCCAGTAGTCCGGGACAGTACAATGAGCAGTTCTTC.

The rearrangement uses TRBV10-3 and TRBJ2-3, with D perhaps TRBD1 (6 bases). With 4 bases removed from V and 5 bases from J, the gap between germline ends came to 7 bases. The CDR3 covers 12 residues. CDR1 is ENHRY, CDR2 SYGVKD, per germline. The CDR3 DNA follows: TGTGCCATCAGTGTACAGGGAGATACGCAGTATTTT. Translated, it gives CAISVQGDTQYF.

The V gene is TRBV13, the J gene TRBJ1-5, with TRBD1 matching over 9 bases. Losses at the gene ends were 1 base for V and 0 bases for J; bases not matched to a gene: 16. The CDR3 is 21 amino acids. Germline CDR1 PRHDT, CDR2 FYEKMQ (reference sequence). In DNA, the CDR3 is TGTGCCAGCAGCTTAGTCCCCCGTTGGGGACAGGGAACCTATAGCAATCAGCCCCAGCATTTT. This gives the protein CASSLVPRWGQGTYSNQPQHF.

The DNA of the CDR3 is TGTGCCAGCAGCTTAGTGGGACTAGCGGGCCTATCTAGCACAGATACGCAGTATTTT. Translating gives CASSLVGLAGLSSTDTQYF. The rearrangement joins TRBV7-2 to TRBJ2-3, with 12 bases identical to TRBD2. The germline V gene has CDR1 SGHTA and CDR2 FQGNSA. V was clipped by 1 base and J by 0 bases; unmatched bases: 8. The CDR3 runs to 19 residues.

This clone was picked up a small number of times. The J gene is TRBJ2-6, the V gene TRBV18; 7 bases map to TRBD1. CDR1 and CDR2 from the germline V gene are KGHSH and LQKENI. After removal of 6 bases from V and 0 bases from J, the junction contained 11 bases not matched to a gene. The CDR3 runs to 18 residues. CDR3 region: CASSQVGQAGSGANVLTF. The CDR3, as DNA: TGTGCCAGCTCGCAAGTTGGACAGGCCGGCTCTGGGGCCAACGTCCTGACTTTC.

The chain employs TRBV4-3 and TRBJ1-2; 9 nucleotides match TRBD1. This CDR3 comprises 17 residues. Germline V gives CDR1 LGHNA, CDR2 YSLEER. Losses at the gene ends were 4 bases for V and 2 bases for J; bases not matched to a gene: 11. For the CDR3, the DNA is TGCGCCAGCAGCCTCCATTACCAGGACAGGGGAAACTATGGCTACACCTTC. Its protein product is CASSLHYQDRGNYGYTF.

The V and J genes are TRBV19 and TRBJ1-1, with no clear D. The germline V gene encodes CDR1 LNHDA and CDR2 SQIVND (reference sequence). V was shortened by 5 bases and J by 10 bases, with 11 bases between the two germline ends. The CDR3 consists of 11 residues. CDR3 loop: CASSLLGGAFF. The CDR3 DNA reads TGTGCCAGTAGTTTACTCGGCGGAGCTTTCTTT.

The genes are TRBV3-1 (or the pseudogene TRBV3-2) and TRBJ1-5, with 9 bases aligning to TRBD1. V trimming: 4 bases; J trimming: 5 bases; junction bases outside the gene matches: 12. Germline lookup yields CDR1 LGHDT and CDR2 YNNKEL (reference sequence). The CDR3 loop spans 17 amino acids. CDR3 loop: CASSPSPGQGGYQPQHF. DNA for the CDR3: TGTGCCAGCAGCCCCTCTCCGGGACAGGGAGGGTATCAGCCCCAGCATTTT.

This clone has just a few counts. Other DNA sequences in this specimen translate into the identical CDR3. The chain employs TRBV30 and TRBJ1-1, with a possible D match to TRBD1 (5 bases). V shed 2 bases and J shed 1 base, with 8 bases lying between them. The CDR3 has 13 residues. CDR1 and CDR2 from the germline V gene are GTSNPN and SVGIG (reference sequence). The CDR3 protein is CAWSLTGNTEAFF. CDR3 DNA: TGTGCCTGGAGTCTAACAGGGAACACTGAAGCTTTCTTT.

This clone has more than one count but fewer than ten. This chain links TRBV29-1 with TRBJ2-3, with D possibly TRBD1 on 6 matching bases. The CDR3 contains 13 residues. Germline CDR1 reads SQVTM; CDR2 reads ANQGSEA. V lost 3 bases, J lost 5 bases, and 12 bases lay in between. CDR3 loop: CSVDPQTGDTQYF. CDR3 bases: TGCAGCGTTGACCCCCAGACAGGAGATACGCAGTATTTT.

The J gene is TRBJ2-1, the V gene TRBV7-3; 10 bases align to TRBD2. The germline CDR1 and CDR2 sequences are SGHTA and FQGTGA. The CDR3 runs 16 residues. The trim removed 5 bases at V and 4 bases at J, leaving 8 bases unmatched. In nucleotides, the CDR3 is TGTGCCAGCAGCCCGCAATCTAGCGGGGGTTACAATGAGCAGTTCTTC. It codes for CASSPQSSGGYNEQFF.

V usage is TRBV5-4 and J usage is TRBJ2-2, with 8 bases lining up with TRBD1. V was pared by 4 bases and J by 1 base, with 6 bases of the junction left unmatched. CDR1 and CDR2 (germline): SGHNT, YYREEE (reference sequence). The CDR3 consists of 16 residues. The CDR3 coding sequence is TGTGCCAGCAGCCCTGGGACAGGAAGGAACACCGGGGAGCTGTTTTTT. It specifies CASSPGTGRNTGELFF.